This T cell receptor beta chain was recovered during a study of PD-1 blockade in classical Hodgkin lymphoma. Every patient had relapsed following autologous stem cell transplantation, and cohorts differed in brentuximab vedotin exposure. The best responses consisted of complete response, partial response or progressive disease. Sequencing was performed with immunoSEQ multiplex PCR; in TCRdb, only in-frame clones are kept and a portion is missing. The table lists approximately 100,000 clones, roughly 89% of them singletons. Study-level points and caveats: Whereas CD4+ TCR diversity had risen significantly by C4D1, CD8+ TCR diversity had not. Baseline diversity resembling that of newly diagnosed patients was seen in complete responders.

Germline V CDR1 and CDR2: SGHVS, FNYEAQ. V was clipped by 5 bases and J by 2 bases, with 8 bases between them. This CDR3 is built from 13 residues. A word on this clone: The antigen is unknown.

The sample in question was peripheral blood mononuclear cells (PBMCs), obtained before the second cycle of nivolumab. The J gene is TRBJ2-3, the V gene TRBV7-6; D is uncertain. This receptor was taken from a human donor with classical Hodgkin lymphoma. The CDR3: CASSQGPTDTQYF. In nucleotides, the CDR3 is TGTGCCAGCAGCCAAGGACCCACAGATACGCAGTATTTT.